What follows are 15 T cell receptor beta chains derived from one specimen sequenced in a study of T cell responses to AZD1222 COVID-19 vaccine. Assay: immunoSEQ multiplex PCR; the TCRdb copy retains only in-frame clones and omits some. The table lists under 150,000 clones, 80% to 90% of them singletons, with 1.5% to 2% in the top ten. Sample: peripheral blood, taken on day 0 of AZD1222 vaccination. These receptors came from an adult in good health.

The rearrangement uses TRBV7-2 and TRBJ1-2; tentatively, D is TRBD1 (5 bases). Germline CDR1 is SGHTA and CDR2 is FQGNSA. The CDR3 sequence is 10 residues long. V was cut by 9 bases and J by 8 bases, with 10 bases left in between. CDR3 DNA: TGTGCCAGGGGGGGGAAGGGCTACACCTTC. Translation gives CARGGKGYTF. Looking up the rest from reference TRBV7-2 and TRBJ1-2 gives the full variable domain: GAGVSQSPSNKVTEKGKDVELRCDPISGHTALYWYRQSLGQGLEFLIYFQGNSAPDKSGLPSDRFSAERTGGSVSTLTIQRTQQEDSAVYLCARGGKGYTFGSGTRLTVV.

This chain uses TRBV6-5 with TRBJ2-7; TRBD2 aligns across 10 bases. Germline CDR1 and CDR2: MNHEY and SVGAGI. The CDR3 has 14 amino acids. The trim removed 6 bases at V and 5 bases at J, leaving 7 bases unmatched. The DNA of the CDR3 is TGTGCCAGCAGGGTACTAGCGGGAATCCACGAGCAGTACTTC. Translated: CASRVLAGIHEQYF.

This clone was detected only a few times. V is TRBV18 and J is TRBJ1-5; 12 bases line up with TRBD1. CDR3 length equals 16 residues. Per the germline V gene, CDR1 is KGHSH and CDR2 is LQKENI. Trimming at V came to 5 bases and at J to 0 bases, leaving 2 bases not matched to a gene. CDR3 sequence reads: CASSEGQGASNQPQHF. The CDR3 DNA sequence: TGTGCCAGCTCAGAGGGACAGGGGGCTAGCAATCAGCCCCAGCATTTT.

This chain links TRBV11-2 with TRBJ2-7; no clear D gene. This CDR3 has 15 residues. Germline CDR1 is SGHAT and CDR2 is FQNNGV. Trimming removed 4 bases from V and 2 bases from J, with 15 bases in between. CDR3 nucleotide sequence: TGTGCCAGCAGCTCGTATGGACCTCCTACCTACGAGCAGTACTTC. It specifies CASSSYGPPTYEQYF.

This sequence joins TRBV4-1 and TRBJ1-2; tentatively, D is TRBD1 (5 bases). The CDR3 is made up of 14 amino acids. V shed 4 bases and J shed 6 bases, with 15 bases lying between them. Per germline, CDR1 MGHRA and CDR2 YSYEKL. The CDR3: CASSPPGTRNGYTF. Here the CDR3 DNA reads TGCGCCAGCAGCCCCCCCGGGACTCGGAATGGCTACACCTTC.

As to this clone: The identical CDR3 is also encoded by other nucleotide sequences in the sample. The V and J genes are TRBV6-5 and TRBJ2-2; D gene ambiguous. V shed 0 bases and J shed 2 bases, with 10 bases lying between them. Germline values: CDR1 MNHEY, CDR2 SVGAGI. This CDR3 spans 16 amino acids. The CDR3 bases are TGTGCCAGCAGTTACTCTCGGAGAACAAACACCGGGGAGCTGTTTTTT. Translation gives CASSYSRRTNTGELFF.

V usage is TRBV7-2 and J usage is TRBJ1-5; D not certain. V dropped 6 bases and J dropped 6 bases, with 18 bases sitting between them. The CDR3 totals 15 residues. The germline CDR1 and CDR2 sequences are SGHTA and FQGNSA. The CDR3 loop is CASSRGVGITQPQHF. As DNA, the CDR3 is TGTGCCAGCAGTCGAGGTGTAGGCATTACTCAGCCCCAGCATTTT. Drawing the rest from reference TRBV7-2 and TRBJ1-5, the complete variable domain is GAGVSQSPSNKVTEKGKDVELRCDPISGHTALYWYRQSLGQGLEFLIYFQGNSAPDKSGLPSDRFSAERTGGSVSTLTIQRTQQEDSAVYLCASSRGVGITQPQHFGDGTRLSIL.

The rearrangement uses TRBV5-8 and TRBJ1-2; 8 nucleotides align to TRBD1. Germline assignment: CDR1 SGHTS and CDR2 YDEGEE. The junction had 5 bases not matched to a gene; V was cut back by 0 bases and J by 7 bases. The length of the CDR3 is 14 residues. CDR3: CASSLARRGLGYTF. In DNA form, the CDR3 reads TGTGCCAGCAGCTTGGCCCGCAGGGGGCTTGGCTACACCTTC.

V gene TRBV28 combines with J gene TRBJ1-3, with 7 nucleotides matching TRBD1. CDR1 MDHEN and CDR2 SYDVKM come from the germline V gene. The V gene end was trimmed by 5 bases and the J gene end by 3 bases; junction bases not matched to a gene: 7. The CDR3 is 15 amino acids. The CDR3 DNA is TGTGCCAGCAGTGTAGGGGGCCCGAGTGGAAACACCATATATTTT. This encodes CASSVGGPSGNTIYF.

The chain is built from TRBV4-2 and TRBJ1-2; D remains unclear. Germline lookup yields CDR1 LGHNA and CDR2 YNFKEQ. Trimming took 8 bases from V and 6 from J, leaving 7 bases between them. The CDR3 is 10 amino acids. CDR3 residues: CASLPDGYTF. CDR3 DNA sequence: TGTGCCAGCCTCCCCGATGGCTACACCTTC.

The chain is built from TRBV7-2 and TRBJ2-5, with D perhaps TRBD2 (5 bases). The germline CDR1 and CDR2 sequences are SGHTA and FQGNSA. The ends were cut back, 5 bases at V and 7 bases at J, with 17 bases in the middle. The CDR3 loop spans 14 amino acids. Written as DNA, the CDR3 is TGTGCCAGCAGCGCGGGTAGCCTAGGGCGGACCCAGTACTTC. The encoded protein is CASSAGSLGRTQYF.

The V gene is TRBV30, the J gene TRBJ2-1; 8 nucleotides agree with TRBD2. Trimming removed 6 bases from V and 4 bases from J; junction bases left unmatched: 8. The CDR3 extends over 14 amino acids. CDR1 is GTSNPN and CDR2 is SVGIG in the germline V gene (reference sequence). The CDR3 DNA follows: TGTGCCTGTACTAGCGGAGGCGGGTACAATGAGCAGTTCTTC. Translation gives CACTSGGGYNEQFF.

This clone was found once. This sequence joins TRBV13 and TRBJ1-3; D ambiguous. This CDR3 contains 15 residues. V was shortened by 1 base and J by 0 bases, with 7 bases between the two germline ends. Germline CDR1 is PRHDT and CDR2 is FYEKMQ (reference sequence). The CDR3 DNA reads TGTGCCAGCAGCTTAGACCGGTTCTCTGGAAACACCATATATTTT. This encodes CASSLDRFSGNTIYF.

The chain's CDR3 is CASSLTTGAGSYNEQFF. The CDR3 nucleotides are TGTGCCAGCAGCCTAACGACAGGGGCGGGCTCCTACAATGAGCAGTTCTTC. The chain uses TRBV11-2 and TRBJ2-1, with 8 bases aligning to TRBD1. With V trimmed by 5 bases and J by 0 bases, 9 bases remained unmatched. Germline V gene sequence: CDR1 SGHAT, CDR2 FQNNGV. This CDR3 is 17 amino acids long.

The V and J genes are TRBV11-3 and TRBJ1-2; tentative D call: TRBD1 (5 bases). V gave up 3 bases and J gave up 0 bases, with 11 bases separating them. This CDR3 has 15 residues. CDR1 and CDR2 (germline): SGHNT, YENEEA. CDR3: CASSLGLRANYGYTF. CDR3 sequence (DNA): TGTGCCAGCAGCTTGGGTCTCAGGGCTAACTATGGCTACACCTTC.